Reported below is one T cell receptor beta chain. No antigen is known for it. These data belong to a study of cytomegalovirus exposure and HLA in healthy donors. The PCR had 60 Vbeta and 13 Jbeta primers. TCRdb's copy holds only in-frame clones and misses some; the assay was immunoSEQ multiplex PCR. The profile shows about 160,000 clones, approximately 80% of them singletons. General study points: Associated with cytomegalovirus, according to the listing, were some 150 TCR beta chains.

Germline lookup yields CDR1 SGDLS and CDR2 YYNGEE. The CDR3 is made up of 17 amino acids. Trimming removed 6 bases from V and 0 bases from J; junction bases left unmatched: 8. The chain uses TRBV9 and TRBJ2-3; 12 nucleotides agree with TRBD2. The sample consisted of PBMCs. The sequence was obtained from a woman between 45 and 60 years old in good health and CMV-seronegative. As DNA, the CDR3 is TGTGCCAGCACCCCGGGGACTAGCGGGTATAGCACAGATACGCAGTATTTT. Amino acid sequence: CASTPGTSGYSTDTQYF.